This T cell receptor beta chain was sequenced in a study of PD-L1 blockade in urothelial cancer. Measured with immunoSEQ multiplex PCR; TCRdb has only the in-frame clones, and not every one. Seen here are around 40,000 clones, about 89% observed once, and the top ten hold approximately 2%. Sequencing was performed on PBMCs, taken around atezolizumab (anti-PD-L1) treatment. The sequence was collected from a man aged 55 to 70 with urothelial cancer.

CDR3 sequence reads: CAIRAGQGLNQPQHF. The CDR3 nucleotides read TGTGCCATCAGGGCGGGACAGGGACTCAATCAGCCCCAGCATTTT. The chain combines TRBV10-3 with TRBJ1-5; the match to TRBD1 covers 9 bases. The length of the CDR3 is 15 residues. The germline V gene has CDR1 ENHRY and CDR2 SYGVKD. After removal of 6 bases from V and 3 bases from J, the junction contained 6 bases not matched to a gene.